A single sample is the source of the 8 T cell receptor beta chains below, sequenced in a study of cytomegalovirus exposure and HLA in healthy donors (dated by TCRdb to 2016 to 2017). The library was made by the immunoSEQ multiplex PCR assay. TCRdb's version of the immuneACCESS table is confined to in-frame rearrangements and falls short of the full clone set. An unresolved V gene accounts for under half of the shortfall where checked; the remainder is of unknown origin. The sample data list 150,000 or so clones, and about 86% of these were observed just once. The ten largest clones capture 2.1% of the sample. The specimen was PBMCs. These receptors originate from a human donor in good health.

J is TRBJ2-3 and V is TRBV9; 9 bases match TRBD2. Trimming took 2 bases from V and 5 from J; bases not matched to a gene: 9. CDR1 is SGDLS, CDR2 YYNGEE, per germline. The CDR3 is made up of 16 amino acids. The CDR3 spells CASSVAGGPSLDTQYF. The CDR3 bases are TGTGCCAGCAGCGTTGCGGGGGGGCCCAGTCTAGATACGCAGTATTTT.

This clone was recorded only once. The rearrangement joins TRBV2 to TRBJ1-1; D gene uncertain. Germline CDR1 is SNHLY and CDR2 is FYNNEI. CDR3 size: 14 residues. V dropped 2 bases and J dropped 2 bases, with 9 bases sitting between them. In DNA form, the CDR3 reads TGTGCCAGCAGTGAATACTCCGTTAACACTGAAGCTTTCTTT. The encoded protein is CASSEYSVNTEAFF. The whole variable domain, filled in from reference TRBV2 and TRBJ1-1, reads EPEVTQTPSHQVTQMGQEVILRCVPISNHLYFYWYRQILGQKVEFLVSFYNNEISEKSEIFDDQFSVERPDGSNFTLKIRSTKLEDSAMYFCASSEYSVNTEAFFGQGTRLTVV.

The rearrangement joins TRBV11-2 to TRBJ2-7, with 7 nucleotides matching TRBD1. CDR1 is SGHAT, CDR2 FQNNGV, per germline. This CDR3 spans 13 amino acids. V was pared by 10 bases and J by 3 bases, with 9 bases of the junction left unmatched. CDR3 loop: CATSGTENYEQYF. CDR3 coding DNA: TGTGCCACCTCCGGGACAGAAAACTACGAGCAGTACTTC.

The chain recombines TRBV28 with TRBJ1-4; weak D call: TRBD1 (6 bases). CDR1 is MDHEN and CDR2 is SYDVKM in the germline V gene. V was shortened by 7 bases and J by 0 bases, with 15 bases between the two germline ends. The CDR3 is 16 residues long. For the CDR3, the DNA is TGTGCCAGCAAATTACAGGGAATCCCAACTAATGAAAAACTGTTTTTT. Its translation: CASKLQGIPTNEKLFF.

This chain links TRBV4-1 with TRBJ1-1; TRBD1 matches at 8 bases. In germline, CDR1 is MGHRA, CDR2 YSYEKL. The CDR3 has 14 amino acids. J lost 5 bases, V lost 3 bases, and 5 bases had no gene match. CDR3 DNA: TGCGCCAGCAGCCAGCGGACAGGGAGAACTGAAGCTTTCTTT. Its protein is CASSQRTGRTEAFF.

This chain uses TRBV27 with TRBJ2-3, with TRBD2 identical over 11 bases. The V gene's germline CDR1 is MNHEY and CDR2 SMNVEV (reference sequence). The CDR3 extends over 17 amino acids. Trimming took 5 bases from V and 5 from J; bases not matched to a gene: 12. CDR3 loop: CASSPMTSGARVDTQYF. In DNA form, the CDR3 reads TGTGCCAGCAGTCCAATGACTAGCGGGGCTCGGGTAGATACGCAGTATTTT.

V gene TRBV7-9 combines with J gene TRBJ2-4; TRBD1 might be the D (6 bases). Germline V lookup: CDR1 SEHNR, CDR2 FQNEAQ (reference sequence). The CDR3 is 16 residues long. The V and J ends lost 4 bases and 2 bases respectively, with 15 bases between them. The CDR3 spells CASSSTNRDTKNIQYF. The CDR3, as DNA: TGTGCCAGCAGCTCCACCAACCGGGACACCAAAAACATTCAGTACTTC.

The chain joins TRBV6-4 to TRBJ2-3; a possible D gene is TRBD2 (6 bases). The ends were cut back, 2 bases at V and 2 bases at J, with 11 bases in the middle. In germline, CDR1 is MRHNA, CDR2 SNTAGT. CDR3 size: 15 residues. The CDR3 nucleotides read TGTGCCAGCAGTGACGGGGCGGGGAACACAGATACGCAGTATTTT. It encodes CASSDGAGNTDTQYF.